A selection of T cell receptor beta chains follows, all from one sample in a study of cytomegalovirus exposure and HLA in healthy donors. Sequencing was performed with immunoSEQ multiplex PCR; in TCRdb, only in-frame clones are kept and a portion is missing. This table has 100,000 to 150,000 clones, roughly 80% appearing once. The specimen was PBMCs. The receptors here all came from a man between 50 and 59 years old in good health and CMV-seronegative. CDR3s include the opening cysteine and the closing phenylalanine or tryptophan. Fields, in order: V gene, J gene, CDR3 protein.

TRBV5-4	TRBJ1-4	CASSSGQRMEGEKLFF
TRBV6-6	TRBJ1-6	CASTRGQSNNSPLHF
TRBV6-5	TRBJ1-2	CASSKTGGGNGYTF
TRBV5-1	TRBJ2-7	CASRLAPRTVYEQYF
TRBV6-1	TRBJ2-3	CASSPPPPREDTQYF
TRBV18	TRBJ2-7	CASSLYSSYEQYF
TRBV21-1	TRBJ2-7	CASSQLQGAPYEQYF
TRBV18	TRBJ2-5	CASSPTGPIETQYF
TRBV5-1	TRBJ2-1	CASSLSSGGIDEQFF
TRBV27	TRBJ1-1	CASSDRQGAREAFF
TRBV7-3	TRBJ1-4	CASSVTGGTNEKLFF
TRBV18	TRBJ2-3	CASSPGSRPSTDTQYF
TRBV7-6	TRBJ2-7	CASTGGAPGDEQYF
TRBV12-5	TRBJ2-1	CASGRGLAGEQFF
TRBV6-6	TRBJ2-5	CASSFAQGTQYF
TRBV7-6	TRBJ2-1	CASSLGLAGAVSYNEQFF
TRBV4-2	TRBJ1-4	CASSQDSSEDEKLFF
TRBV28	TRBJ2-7	CASRSRTSGGSSYEQYF
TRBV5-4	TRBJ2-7	CASSTSGSGTYEQYF
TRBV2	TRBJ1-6	CASSEGAGRNSPLHF
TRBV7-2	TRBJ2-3	CASSLSAGVPDTQYF
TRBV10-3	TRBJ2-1	CASSGDTYNEQFF
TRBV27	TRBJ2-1	CASSPGSGYNEQFF
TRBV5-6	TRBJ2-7	CASSPGTNRYEQYF
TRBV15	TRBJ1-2	CATRDNTNYGYTF